What follows are 9 T cell receptor beta chains derived from one specimen sequenced in a study of Ad26.COV2.S vaccination and SARS-CoV-2 variants. Libraries were prepared by immunoSEQ multiplex PCR; TCRdb keeps only in-frame clonotypes and omits some of them. The sample shows approximately 480,000 clones, around 88% of them seen only once. Treatment meaning: about 20 received Ad26.COV2.S at low or high dose, single or two shots; about 5 received placebo; per-sample allocation not given. Day 63 after the first injection of vaccine or placebo was the sampling time. Source: peripheral blood, taken in a trial of Ad26.COV2.S vaccine versus placebo. These TCRs come from a person aged 18-60 years who received the Ad26.COV2.S COVID-19 vaccine or a placebo.

This clone was observed a single time. V is TRBV7-9 and J is TRBJ1-2; 8 bases align to TRBD1. V lost 10 bases to trimming and J lost 6 bases; unmatched junction nucleotides: 4. The length of the CDR3 is 11 residues. Germline V gene lookup returns CDR1 SEHNR and CDR2 FQNEAQ (reference sequence). The CDR3 coding sequence is TGTGCCAACAGGGGGGGCAATGGCTACACCTTC. Its translation is CANRGGNGYTF.

This chain links TRBV15 with TRBJ2-3, with 13 nucleotides matching TRBD2. CDR1 and CDR2 (germline): LNHNV, YYDKDF (reference sequence). With V trimmed by 7 bases and J by 0 bases, 13 bases remained unmatched. This CDR3 comprises 19 residues. The CDR3 is CATTDPTSGRALSTDTQYF. The CDR3 DNA reads as TGTGCCACCACGGACCCTACTAGCGGGAGGGCCTTGAGCACAGATACGCAGTATTTT.

The chain combines TRBV28 with TRBJ2-7, with 7 bases that match TRBD2. The CDR3 is made up of 14 amino acids. V was clipped by 6 bases and J by 5 bases; unmatched bases: 10. CDR1 is MDHEN and CDR2 is SYDVKM in the germline V gene. The CDR3 spells CASRLIQRGNEQYF. The DNA for the CDR3 is TGTGCCAGCAGATTAATTCAGCGGGGCAACGAGCAGTACTTC.

V gene TRBV10-3 combines with J gene TRBJ2-7, with TRBD2 as a possible D gene (5 bases). The CDR3 length is 15 residues. The V gene lost 2 bases and the J gene lost 3 bases, with 14 bases spanning the gap. Looked up from germline, CDR1 is ENHRY and CDR2 is SYGVKD. CDR3 sequence reads: CAISEGLASLYEQYF. CDR3 DNA sequence: TGTGCCATCAGTGAGGGGCTAGCTTCCCTCTACGAGCAGTACTTC.

The genes are TRBV2 and TRBJ1-1; D perhaps matches TRBD1 (6 bases). CDR1 and CDR2 (germline): SNHLY, FYNNEI. The CDR3 is 14 amino acids. Trimming stripped 3 bases from V and 6 bases from J, with 14 bases between. The CDR3: CASSEQGPTPEAFF. The CDR3 DNA follows: TGTGCCAGCAGTGAGCAGGGGCCAACTCCTGAAGCTTTCTTT. Together with reference TRBV2 and TRBJ1-1, the CDR3 gives the full variable domain: EPEVTQTPSHQVTQMGQEVILRCVPISNHLYFYWYRQILGQKVEFLVSFYNNEISEKSEIFDDQFSVERPDGSNFTLKIRSTKLEDSAMYFCASSEQGPTPEAFFGQGTRLTVV.

The J gene is TRBJ2-7, the V gene TRBV5-1; D possibly uses TRBD1 or TRBD2 (5 bases each). This CDR3 contains 15 residues. Per germline, CDR1 SGHRS and CDR2 YFSETQ. Trimming shortened V by 3 bases and J by 3 bases, and 16 bases separated the two germline ends. The CDR3 loop reads CASSSGPPPDYEQYF. CDR3 nucleotide sequence: TGCGCCAGCAGCTCGGGACCTCCACCGGACTACGAGCAGTACTTC.

The gene calls are TRBV5-1 and TRBJ1-1; no definite D call. This CDR3 has 14 amino acids. Trimming took off 0 bases at V and 5 bases at J, with 11 bases between the two ends. In germline, CDR1 is SGHRS, CDR2 YFSETQ. CDR3 nucleotides: TGCGCCAGCAGCTTGGATCCCGCTAGGACTGAAGCTTTCTTT. Residues: CASSLDPARTEAFF.

CDR3 sequence reads: CASSLYRPDRDQETQYF. CDR3 DNA: TGTGCCAGCAGTCTCTACCGACCGGACAGGGACCAAGAGACCCAGTACTTC. The rearrangement links TRBV6-2 or TRBV6-3 to TRBJ2-5, with 8 bases identical to TRBD1. CDR3 length: 17 residues. The germline gives CDR1 MNHEY, CDR2 SVGEGT. Germline trimming cut 5 bases from V and 0 bases from J; bases unmatched to any gene: 11.

The chain combines TRBV11-2 with TRBJ1-4, with D perhaps matching TRBD1 (6 bases). CDR1 and CDR2 from the germline V gene are SGHAT and FQNNGV. V lost 2 bases to trimming and J lost 3 bases, with 10 bases between them. The CDR3 runs to 15 residues. CDR3 sequence (DNA): TGTGCCAGCAGCTTAACGGGGGCAGCTAATGAAAAACTGTTTTTT. Its protein is CASSLTGAANEKLFF.